These 8 T cell receptor beta chains originate from one sample sequenced in a study of blood T cell repertoires in COVID-19. The assay was immunoSEQ multiplex PCR, and TCRdb's table has in-frame clones only and misses some. The table has around 250,000 clones, 80% to 90% seen once. Specimen: PBMCs or T cells enriched from blood (not recorded which). The receptors originated from a woman in her thirties or forties who had been exposed to COVID-19.

This chain links TRBV7-9 with TRBJ2-3; 11 nucleotides match TRBD1. CDR1 and CDR2 from the germline V gene are SEHNR and FQNEAQ (reference sequence). V was pared by 5 bases and J by 6 bases, with 7 bases of the junction left unmatched. The CDR3 extends over 15 amino acids. The CDR3 loop reads CASSKGQGVADTQYF. The DNA for the CDR3 is TGTGCCAGCAGCAAGGGACAGGGGGTGGCGGATACGCAGTATTTT.

The count of this clone is one. The rearrangement joins TRBV5-1 to TRBJ1-1; a possible D gene is TRBD1 (5 bases). The CDR3 is 15 amino acids. Germline lookup yields CDR1 SGHRS and CDR2 YFSETQ. Trimming took off 3 bases at V and 1 base at J, with 13 bases between the two ends. The CDR3 protein is CASSSQGWENTEAFF. The CDR3 region has the DNA TGCGCCAGCAGCTCTCAGGGATGGGAGAACACTGAAGCTTTCTTT.

The genes are TRBV30 and TRBJ2-7, with D perhaps TRBD1 (5 bases). The germline CDR1 and CDR2 sequences are GTSNPN and SVGIG (reference sequence). This CDR3 is built from 14 residues. Between the trimmed V and J ends, which lost 2 bases and 5 bases, there was a span of 16 bases. CDR3 in amino acids: CAWSPSQGFHEQYF. The CDR3 DNA reads as TGTGCCTGGAGTCCCTCGCAGGGTTTTCACGAGCAGTACTTC.

This chain's CDR3 is CSVPRGLNYTF. In DNA, the CDR3 is TGCAGCGTTCCACGAGGCCTGAACTACACCTTC. The rearrangement links TRBV29-1 to TRBJ1-2; D is unresolved. This CDR3 spans 11 amino acids. The V and J ends lost 5 bases and 10 bases respectively, with 14 bases between them. Germline V gene data show CDR1 as SQVTM and CDR2 as ANQGSEA.

This clone was counted only a few times. The V and J genes are TRBV4-1 and TRBJ2-1, with 8 bases lining up with TRBD2. V lost 6 bases, J lost 5 bases, and 12 bases stayed unmatched. The germline gives CDR1 MGHRA, CDR2 YSYEKL. The CDR3 covers 16 residues. The CDR3 spells CASSLLGRGANNEQFF. In DNA form, the CDR3 reads TGCGCCAGCAGTCTCCTGGGGCGGGGGGCCAACAATGAGCAGTTCTTC.

The sample holds one count of this clone. The V gene is TRBV5-6, the J gene TRBJ2-2, with 8 bases fitting TRBD1. CDR3 length: 17 amino acids. The germline V gene encodes CDR1 SGHDT and CDR2 YYEEEE. V was pared by 3 bases and J by 6 bases, with 13 bases of the junction left unmatched. The CDR3 DNA sequence: TGTGCCAGCAGCTCCTACCTGCAGGGGGCGGTGGCCGGGGAGCTGTTTTTT. This sequence encodes CASSSYLQGAVAGELFF.

The chain combines TRBV6-4 with TRBJ2-1, with TRBD2 matching over 11 bases. Per germline, CDR1 MRHNA and CDR2 SNTAGT. The CDR3 length is 16 residues. V was clipped by 4 bases and J by 5 bases; unmatched bases: 7. The chain's CDR3 is CASSVSSGGMDNEQFF. The DNA of the CDR3 is TGTGCCAGCAGTGTCTCTAGCGGGGGGATGGACAATGAGCAGTTCTTC.

The chain uses TRBV10-3 and TRBJ1-2; D is undetermined. Germline lookup yields CDR1 ENHRY and CDR2 SYGVKD. The V and J ends lost 8 bases and 4 bases respectively, with 14 bases between them. This CDR3 comprises 13 residues. CDR3 protein: CAIRQEGTYGYTF. CDR3 nucleotide sequence: TGTGCCATCCGGCAAGAGGGCACCTATGGCTACACCTTC.